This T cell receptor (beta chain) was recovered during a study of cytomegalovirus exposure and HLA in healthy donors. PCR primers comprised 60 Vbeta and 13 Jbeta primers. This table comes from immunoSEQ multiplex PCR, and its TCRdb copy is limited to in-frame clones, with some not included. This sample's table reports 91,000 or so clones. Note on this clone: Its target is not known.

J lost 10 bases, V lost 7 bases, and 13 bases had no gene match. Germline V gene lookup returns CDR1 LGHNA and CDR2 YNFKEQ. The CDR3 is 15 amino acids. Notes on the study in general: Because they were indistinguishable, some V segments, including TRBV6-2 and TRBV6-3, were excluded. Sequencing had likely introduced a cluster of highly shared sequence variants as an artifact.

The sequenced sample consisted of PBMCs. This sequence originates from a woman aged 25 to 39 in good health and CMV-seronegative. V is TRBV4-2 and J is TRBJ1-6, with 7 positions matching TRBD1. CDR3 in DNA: TGTGCCAGCAACCCAGACAGGGAAGTAAACTCACCCCTCCACTTT. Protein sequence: CASNPDREVNSPLHF.